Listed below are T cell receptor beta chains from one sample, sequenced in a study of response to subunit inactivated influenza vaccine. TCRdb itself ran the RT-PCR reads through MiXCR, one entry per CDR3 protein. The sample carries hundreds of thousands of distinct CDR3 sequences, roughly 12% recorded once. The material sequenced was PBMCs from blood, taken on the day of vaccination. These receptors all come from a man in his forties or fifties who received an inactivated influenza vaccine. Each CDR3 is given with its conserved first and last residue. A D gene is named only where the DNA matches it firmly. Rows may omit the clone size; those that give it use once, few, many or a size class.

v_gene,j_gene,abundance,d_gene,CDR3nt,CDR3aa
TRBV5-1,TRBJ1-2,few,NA,TGCGCCAGCAGCTACGGAGATACTTCCTATGGCTACACCTTC,CASSYGDTSYGYTF
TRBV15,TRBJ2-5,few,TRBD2,TGTGCCACCAGCAGAGACCACACTCTAGCGGGAGTGGAGACCCAGTACTTC,CATSRDHTLAGVETQYF
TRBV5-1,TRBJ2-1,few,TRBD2,TGCGCCAGCAGCGCGAGAAGCGGGAGAACCTACAATGAGCAGTTCTTC,CASSARSGRTYNEQFF
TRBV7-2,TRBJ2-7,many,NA,TGTGCCAGCAGCTTAGTTCTGTACGAGCAGTACTTC,CASSLVLYEQYF
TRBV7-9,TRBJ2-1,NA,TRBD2,TGTGCCAGCAGCTTAGCGGCTAGCGGCCCGGGGAATGAGCAGTTCTTC,CASSLAASGPGNEQFF
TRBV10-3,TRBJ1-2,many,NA,TGTGCCATCAGTGCCTCTGGCCACCTCCGCTCTAACTATGGCTACACCTTC,CAISASGHLRSNYGYTF
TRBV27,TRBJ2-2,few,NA,TGTGCCAGCAGTTTCATCGTAGCTCCCCCCGGGGAGCTGTTTTTT,CASSFIVAPPGELFF
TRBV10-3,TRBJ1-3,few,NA,TGTGCCATCAGTGAGACAGCACCCAGGGAAGGAAACACCATATATTTT,CAISETAPREGNTIYF
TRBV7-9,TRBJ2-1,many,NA,TGTGCCAGCAGCTTAGCTTGGAATGAGCAGTTCTTC,CASSLAWNEQFF
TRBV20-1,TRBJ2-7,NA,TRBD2,TGCAGTGCTAGAGAACAGCGGGGGGACTACGAGCAGTACTTC,CSAREQRGDYEQYF
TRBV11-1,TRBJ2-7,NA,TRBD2,TGTGCCAGCAGCTGGTCGCGGGAGGGCCTCGAGCAGTACTTC,CASSWSREGLEQYF
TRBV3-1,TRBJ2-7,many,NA,TGTGCCAGCAGCCAAGGGCTTACCTCCTACGAGCAGTACTTC,CASSQGLTSYEQYF
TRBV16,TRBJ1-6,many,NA,TGTGCCAGCAGCCCCCAGTCAGGATTCAGTTCACCCCTCCACTTT,CASSPQSGFSSPLHF
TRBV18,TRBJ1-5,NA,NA,TGTGCCAGCTCACCACAAAATAGCAATCAGCCCCAGCATTTT,CASSPQNSNQPQHF
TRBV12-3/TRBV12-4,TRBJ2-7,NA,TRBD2,TGTGCCAGCAGCTCCTCCGCGGGGGTCGAGCAGTACTTC,CASSSSAGVEQYF
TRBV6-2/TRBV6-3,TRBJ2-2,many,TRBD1,TGTGCCAGCAGTCCCGGACAGGGGGCGAACACCGGGGAGCTGTTTTTT,CASSPGQGANTGELFF
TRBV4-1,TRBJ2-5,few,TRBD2,TGCGCCAGCAGCCAGACCGGGACTAGCGTGGAGACCCAGTACTTC,CASSQTGTSVETQYF
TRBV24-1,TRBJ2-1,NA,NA,TGTGCCACGTCAGGAAGCAATGAGCAGTTCTTC,CATSGSNEQFF
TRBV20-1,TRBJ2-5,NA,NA,TGCAGTGCTCCCCCGGGGAGGAGAGAGACCCAGTACTTC,CSAPPGRRETQYF
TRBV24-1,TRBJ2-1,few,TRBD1,TGTGCCACCAGGCTTTCAGGGGGCCGCAACAATGAGCAGTTCTTC,CATRLSGGRNNEQFF
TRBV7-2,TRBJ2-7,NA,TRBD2,TGTGCCAGCAGCTTATATGGGACTAGCGGGAGAGTTGAGCAGTACTTC,CASSLYGTSGRVEQYF
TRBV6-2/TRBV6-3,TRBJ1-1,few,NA,TGTGCCAGCAAAAGGGCTGCAGGGAACACTGAAGCTTTCTTT,CASKRAAGNTEAFF
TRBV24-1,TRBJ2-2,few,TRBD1,TGTGCCACCAGTGATCCCGCCGCCGGACAGGGGGCAAGCGGGGAGCTGTTTTTT,CATSDPAAGQGASGELFF
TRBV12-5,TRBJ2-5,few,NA,TGTGCTAGTGGCCCAGGGTCCCAAGAGACCCAGTACTTC,CASGPGSQETQYF
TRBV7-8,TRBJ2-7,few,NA,TGTGCCAGCAGCTTAAGTGGGCTAGCGCTGGAGCAGTACTTC,CASSLSGLALEQYF
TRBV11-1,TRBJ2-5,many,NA,TGTGCCAGCAGCTTAGGCCCCGCGGAGACCCAGTACTTC,CASSLGPAETQYF
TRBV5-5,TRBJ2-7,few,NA,TGTGCCAGCAGCCCCGCCGAGTCGCGCTACGAGCAGTACTTC,CASSPAESRYEQYF
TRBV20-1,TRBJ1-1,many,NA,TGCAGTGCTAGACAGGGGAACACTGAAGCTTTCTTT,CSARQGNTEAFF
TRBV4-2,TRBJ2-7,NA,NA,TGTGCCAGCAGCCAAGATCCTGGGGTGTCCTACGAGCAGTACTTC,CASSQDPGVSYEQYF
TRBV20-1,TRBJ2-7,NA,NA,TGCAGTGTAGCGACAGCCACCTACGAGCAGTACTTC,CSVATATYEQYF
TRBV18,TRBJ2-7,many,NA,TGTGCCAGCTCACCTTCCAGCTCCTACGAGCAGTACTTC,CASSPSSSYEQYF
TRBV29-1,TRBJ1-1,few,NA,TGCAGCGTCCTACCTTTGGTTCGCACTGAAGCTTTCTTT,CSVLPLVRTEAFF
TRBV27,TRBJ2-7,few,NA,TGTGCCAGCAGTTTGAGTGGTCCGTGGGAGGAGCAGTACTTC,CASSLSGPWEEQYF
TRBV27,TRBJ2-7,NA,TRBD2,TGTGCCAGCAGTTTAAAGGGACTAGCGGGGGGTGCCCACGAGCAGTACTTC,CASSLKGLAGGAHEQYF
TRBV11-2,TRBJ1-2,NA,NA,TGTGCCAGCAGCTTTGGGCCCGGGACGTACTATGGCTACACCTTC,CASSFGPGTYYGYTF
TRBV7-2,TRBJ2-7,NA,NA,TGTGCCAGCAGTTCTAACCGGGACCCCTCCTACGAGCAGTACTTC,CASSSNRDPSYEQYF
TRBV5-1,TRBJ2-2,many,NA,TGCGCCAGCAGCTTGGTCCCAGGGAACACCGGGGAGCTGTTTTTT,CASSLVPGNTGELFF
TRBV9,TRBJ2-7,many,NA,TGTGCCAGCAGCCGGGACCCGAGCTCCTACGAGCAGTACTTC,CASSRDPSSYEQYF
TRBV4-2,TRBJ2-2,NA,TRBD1,TGTGCCAGCAGCGACAGGGGGCGCCGGGACACCGGGGAGCTGTTTTTT,CASSDRGRRDTGELFF
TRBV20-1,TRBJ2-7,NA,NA,TGCAGTGCTAGAGGAGGGTCTGCGGACCTCCCGAAATTTACCTACGAGCAGTACTTC,CSARGGSADLPKFTYEQYF
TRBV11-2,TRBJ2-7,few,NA,TGTGCCAGCAGCCCCCTACTCGGGAGTTCCTACGAGCAGTACTTC,CASSPLLGSSYEQYF
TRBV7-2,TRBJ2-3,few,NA,TGTGCCTCCAGGGGGGCGGGAGATACGCAGTATTTT,CASRGAGDTQYF
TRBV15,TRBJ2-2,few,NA,TGTGCCACCAGCCCAAGGGGCTACGGGAACACCGGGGAGCTGTTTTTT,CATSPRGYGNTGELFF
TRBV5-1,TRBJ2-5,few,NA,TGCGCCAGCAGTTCTATTAGGGGCAACCAAGAGACCCAGTACTTC,CASSSIRGNQETQYF
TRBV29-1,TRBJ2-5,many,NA,TGCAGCGTTGAACTTTTGGGTTGGCAAGAGACCCAGTACTTC,CSVELLGWQETQYF